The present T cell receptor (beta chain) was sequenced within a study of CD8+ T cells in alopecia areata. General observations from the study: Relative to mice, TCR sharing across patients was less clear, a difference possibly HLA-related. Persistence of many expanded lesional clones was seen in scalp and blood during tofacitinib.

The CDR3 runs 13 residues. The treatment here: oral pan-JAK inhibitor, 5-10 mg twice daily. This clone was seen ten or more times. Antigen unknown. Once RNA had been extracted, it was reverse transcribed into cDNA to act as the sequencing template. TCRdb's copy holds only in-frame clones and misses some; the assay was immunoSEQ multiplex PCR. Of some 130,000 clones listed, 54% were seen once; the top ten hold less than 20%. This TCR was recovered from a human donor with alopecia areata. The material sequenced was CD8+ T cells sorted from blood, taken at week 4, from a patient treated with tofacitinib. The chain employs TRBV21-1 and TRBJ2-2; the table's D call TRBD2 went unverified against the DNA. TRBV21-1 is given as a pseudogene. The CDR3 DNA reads TGTGCCAGCAGCAGGGGGGACACCGGGGAGCTGTTTTTT. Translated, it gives CASSRGDTGELFF.